The 6 T cell receptor beta chains listed next were all sequenced from one sample in a study of blood T cell repertoires in COVID-19. Only in-frame clones appear in the TCRdb table, and some are missing; sequencing was by immunoSEQ multiplex PCR. Here the sample spans about 130,000 clones, over 85% being singletons. Sequenced input: peripheral blood. The receptors come from a man between 60 and 75 years old with COVID-19, enrolled during active disease.

The rearrangement links TRBV24-1 to TRBJ2-6; 7 bases are shared with TRBD2. CDR1 KGHDR and CDR2 SFDVKD come from the germline V gene. The CDR3 is made up of 18 amino acids. V was clipped by 6 bases and J by 1 base; unmatched bases: 11. CDR3 region: CATSSSGLGISGANVLTF. CDR3 sequence (DNA): TGTGCCACCAGTTCCTCCGGACTAGGGATATCTGGGGCCAACGTCCTGACTTTC.

The rearrangement links TRBV19 to TRBJ2-7, with a possible D match to TRBD2 (5 bases). The V gene's germline CDR1 is LNHDA and CDR2 SQIVND (reference sequence). V lost 7 bases and J 0 bases, leaving 13 bases between the germline ends. CDR3 length: 14 amino acids. The CDR3 reads CASTVALSSYEQYF. CDR3 DNA sequence: TGTGCCAGTACTGTAGCGCTGAGCTCCTACGAGCAGTACTTC.

The chain has TRBV5-4 and TRBJ2-7; no clear D. Per the germline V gene, CDR1 is SGHNT and CDR2 is YYREEE (reference sequence). V was cut by 0 bases and J by 11 bases, with 15 bases left in between. The CDR3 runs 13 residues. CDR3 residues: CASSLGTRRQEYF. CDR3 coding DNA: TGTGCCAGCAGCTTGGGCACCCGGCGCCAGGAGTACTTC. Drawing the rest from reference TRBV5-4 and TRBJ2-7, the complete variable domain is ETGVTQSPTHLIKTRGQQVTLRCSSQSGHNTVSWYQQALGQGPQFIFQYYREEENGRGNFPPRFSGLQFPNYSSELNVNALELDDSALYLCASSLGTRRQEYFGPGTRLTVT.

The genes are TRBV28 and TRBJ2-1, with unresolved D. Germline assignment: CDR1 MDHEN and CDR2 SYDVKM. Trimming removed 3 bases at V and 5 bases at J, with 8 bases between. The CDR3 contains 13 residues. The CDR3 sequence is CASSLAIHNEQFF. CDR3 bases: TGTGCCAGCAGTTTGGCCATCCACAATGAGCAGTTCTTC.

The genes are TRBV5-6 and TRBJ2-1; TRBD2 might be the D (5 bases). Looked up from germline, CDR1 is SGHDT and CDR2 is YYEEEE. This CDR3 comprises 15 residues. With 4 bases removed from V and 0 bases from J, the gap between germline ends came to 11 bases. Written as DNA, the CDR3 is TGTGCCAGCAGCCTGTTGGGGAGCTCCTACAATGAGCAGTTCTTC. The encoded protein is CASSLLGSSYNEQFF.

V usage is TRBV12-1 and J usage is TRBJ2-1; the table's D call of TRBD2 was not tested on the DNA. TRBV12-1 is a pseudogene segment. The CDR3 length is 16 residues. The CDR3 loop is CASSPSRELSYNEQFF. The CDR3, as DNA: TGTGCCAGCAGCCCTTCGCGGGAGCTCTCCTACAATGAGCAGTTCTTC.